This TCR beta chain is from a study of Graves' ophthalmopathy and Graves' hyperthyroidism. Study results and caveats: With a specificity of roughly 72% and a sensitivity of more than 65%, the model predicted ophthalmopathy progression. Blood shared most expanded thyroid clonotypes above 0.001 frequency. Discrimination between ophthalmopathy and stable hyperthyroidism by a 13-signature model showed roughly 88% sensitivity and roughly 80% specificity.

RNA transcripts provided the template for amplifying TCR beta CDR3 regions. The library came from an HTBI-primed first-round RT-PCR and a second-round multiplex PCR. Each CDR3 protein is one row after TCRdb ran MiXCR on the multiplex PCR reads. The sample has 580,000 or so distinct CDR3 sequences, 35% to 45% seen once. Notes on this clonotype: The antigen remains unidentified.

This sequence was found in an adult man with Graves' hyperthyroidism. Sequencing input: peripheral blood or thyroid tissue (not recorded which).

The CDR3 protein is CASSDTTNYEQYF. In nucleotides, the CDR3 is TGTGCCAGCAGCGACACCACTAACTACGAGCAGTACTTC. This rearrangement joins TRBV3-1 to TRBJ2-7, with no clear D. CDR1 is LGHDT and CDR2 is YNNKEL in the germline V gene (reference sequence). The CDR3 length is 13 residues. Trimming removed 5 bases at V and 3 bases at J, with 11 bases between.